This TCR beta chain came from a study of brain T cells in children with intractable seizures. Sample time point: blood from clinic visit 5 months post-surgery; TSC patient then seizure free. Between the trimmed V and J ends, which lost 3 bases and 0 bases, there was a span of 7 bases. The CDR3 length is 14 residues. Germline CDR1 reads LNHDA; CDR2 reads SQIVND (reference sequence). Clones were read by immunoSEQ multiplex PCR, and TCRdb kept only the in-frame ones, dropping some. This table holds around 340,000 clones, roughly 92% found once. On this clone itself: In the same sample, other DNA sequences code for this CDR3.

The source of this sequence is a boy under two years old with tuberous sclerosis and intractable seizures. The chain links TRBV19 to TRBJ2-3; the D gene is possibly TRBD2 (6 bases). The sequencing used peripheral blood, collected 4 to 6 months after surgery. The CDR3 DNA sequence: TGTGCCAGTAGTATTCGGGGGAGCACAGATACGCAGTATTTT. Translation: CASSIRGSTDTQYF.